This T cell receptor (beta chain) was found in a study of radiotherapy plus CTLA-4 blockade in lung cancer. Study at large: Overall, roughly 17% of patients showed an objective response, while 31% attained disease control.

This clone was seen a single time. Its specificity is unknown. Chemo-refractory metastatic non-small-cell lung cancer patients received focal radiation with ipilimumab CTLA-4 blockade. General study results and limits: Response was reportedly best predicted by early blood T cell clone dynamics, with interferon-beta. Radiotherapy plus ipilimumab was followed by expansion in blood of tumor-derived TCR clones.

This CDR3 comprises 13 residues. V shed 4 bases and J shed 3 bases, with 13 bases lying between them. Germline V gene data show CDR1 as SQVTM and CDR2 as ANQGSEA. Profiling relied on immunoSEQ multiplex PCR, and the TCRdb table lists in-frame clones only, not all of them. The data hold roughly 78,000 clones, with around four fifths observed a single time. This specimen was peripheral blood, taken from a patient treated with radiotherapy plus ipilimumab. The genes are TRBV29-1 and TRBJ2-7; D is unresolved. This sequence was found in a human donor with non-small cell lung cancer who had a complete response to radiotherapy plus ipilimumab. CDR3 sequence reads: CSVAQSVGYEQYF. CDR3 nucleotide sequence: TGCAGCGTTGCTCAGTCGGTTGGCTACGAGCAGTACTTC.